The T cell receptor (beta chain) under discussion was sequenced for a study of cytomegalovirus exposure and HLA in healthy donors. Findings and caveats of the study: The dataset shows that most TCR sequences were rare, while some public TCRs occurred in many donors.

Donors in the study were healthy people who gave bone marrow. The CDR3 is 15 residues long. V was pared by 5 bases and J by 3 bases, with 5 bases of the junction left unmatched. Germline lookup yields CDR1 MDHEN and CDR2 SYDVKM. In regard to this clone: The antigen is not known.

A multiplex PCR was run with 60 Vbeta primers and 13 Jbeta primers. Produced via immunoSEQ multiplex PCR; TCRdb's table is partial and in-frame only. The sample gives over 150,000 clones, 84% of which show up once; about 4.9% is in the top ten. This TCR came from a man between 18 and 35 years old in good health and CMV-seronegative. The chain is built from TRBV28 and TRBJ2-3; 10 bases agree with TRBD1. Material: PBMCs. The CDR3 sequence: CASSGGGQGTDTQYF. CDR3 bases: TGTGCCAGCAGTGGGGGGGGACAGGGGACAGATACGCAGTATTTT.